The clone carrying this TCR beta chain has a single count. The data derive from a study of identifying expanded T cells in peripheral blood. The CDR3 has 15 residues. CDR1 SEHNR and CDR2 FQNEAQ come from the germline V gene (reference sequence). Trimming took 4 bases from V and 6 from J, leaving 15 bases between them. Repertoires were generated with immunoSEQ multiplex PCR, while TCRdb's copy carries only in-frame clones and drops some. The sample comprises about 100,000 clones, approximately 89% of which are singletons, and just over 5.5% rests with the top ten. J is TRBJ1-4 and V is TRBV7-9; D gene unclear. The sample consisted of blood. This TCR came from a person between 18 and 75 years old in good health. CDR3 sequence (DNA): TGTGCCAGCAGCTCCCCAAGGGTTTCGGATGAAAAACTGTTTTTT. It encodes CASSSPRVSDEKLFF.